A selection of T cell receptor beta chains follows, all from one sample in a study of cytomegalovirus exposure and HLA in healthy donors. Some clones are missing from TCRdb's copy, which holds only in-frame ones; the method was immunoSEQ multiplex PCR. The table lists tens of thousands of clones, approximately 79% of them singletons. The sample taken for sequencing was PBMCs. The receptor source for this set is a man under 40 in good health and CMV-seronegative. CDR3s include the opening cysteine and the closing phenylalanine or tryptophan. The D gene is left open where the match is weak. Rows may omit the clone size; those that give it use once, few, many or a size class.

TRBV4-2	TRBD2	TRBJ2-7	few	CASSPGLAGEGSEQYF	TGTGCCAGCAGCCCCGGACTAGCGGGGGAAGGTAGCGAGCAGTACTTC
TRBV5-6	NA	TRBJ2-7	once	CASSLGQGYYEQYF	TGTGCCAGCAGCTTAGGGCAGGGCTACTACGAGCAGTACTTC
TRBV30	NA	TRBJ1-6	NA	CAWSVTGRSPLHF	TGTGCCTGGAGTGTAACTGGGAGGTCACCCCTCCACTTT
TRBV2	NA	TRBJ2-7	NA	CASSERYEQYF	TGTGCCAGCAGTGAACGTTACGAGCAGTACTTC
TRBV10-1	TRBD1	TRBJ1-2	NA	CASRPPGQGGYGYTF	TGCGCCAGCAGGCCTCCTGGACAGGGTGGCTATGGCTACACCTTC
TRBV5-6	TRBD1	TRBJ1-3	NA	CASSYRTGVSGNTIYF	TGTGCCAGCAGCTACAGGACAGGGGTCTCTGGAAACACCATATATTTT
TRBV19	NA	TRBJ2-7	NA	CASSRSGFFDEQYF	TGTGCCAGTAGTCGCTCAGGGTTCTTCGACGAGCAGTACTTC
TRBV7-2	TRBD2	TRBJ2-1	NA	CASSFRGGEQFF	TGTGCCAGCAGCTTTCGGGGAGGGGAGCAGTTCTTC
TRBV4-1	NA	TRBJ2-5	NA	CASSQEQISLQVKETQYF	TGCGCCAGCAGCCAAGAGCAAATTTCGTTACAGGTTAAAGAGACCCAGTACTTC
TRBV5-6	TRBD1	TRBJ1-1	NA	CASSLGTAETRAFF	TGTGCCAGCAGCCTAGGGACAGCGGAGACCAGGGCTTTCTTT
TRBV19	NA	TRBJ1-5	once	CASTPAGSQPQHF	TGTGCCAGTACCCCTGCGGGGTCCCAGCCCCAGCATTTT
TRBV19	TRBD1	TRBJ1-1	NA	CASKPDRARPNTEAFF	TGTGCCAGTAAGCCAGACAGGGCACGGCCGAACACTGAAGCTTTCTTT
TRBV6-1	TRBD1	TRBJ2-3	NA	CATRDRTTDTQYF	TGTGCCACAAGGGACAGGACCACAGATACGCAGTATTTT
TRBV4-1	TRBD1	TRBJ2-7	NA	CPSSQSTGLNYEQYF	TGCCCCAGCAGCCAATCGACAGGGCTCAACTACGAGCAGTACTTC
TRBV11-2	TRBD1	TRBJ2-2	NA	CASSLPGQGLVLFLLFF	TGTGCCAGCAGTTTACCCGGACAGGGCTTGGTCCTCTTTTTGCTGTTTTTT
TRBV4-1	TRBD1	TRBJ1-1	many	CASSQAYTGDTEAFF	TGCGCCAGCAGCCAAGCTTATACAGGGGACACTGAAGCTTTCTTT
TRBV7-9	TRBD2	TRBJ2-2	NA	CASKKREITGELFF	TGTGCCAGCAAGAAGCGGGAGATCACCGGGGAGCTGTTTTTT
TRBV11-2	NA	TRBJ1-2	NA	CASSLGEEGGYTF	TGTGCCAGCAGCTTAGGGGAAGAGGGTGGCTACACCTTC
TRBV19	TRBD1	TRBJ1-6	NA	CASTDPRGTGVSPLHF	TGTGCCAGTACCGACCCCCGGGGGACAGGGGTTTCACCCCTCCACTTT
TRBV4-1	TRBD2	TRBJ2-1	NA	CASSKGSGRGNEQFF	TGCGCCAGCAGCAAAGGTAGCGGGAGGGGCAATGAGCAGTTCTTC
TRBV27	TRBD1	TRBJ1-5	NA	CASSLYRGGSWPQHF	TGTGCCAGCAGTTTATACAGGGGGGGTTCCTGGCCCCAGCATTTT
TRBV5-4	TRBD2	TRBJ2-1	few	CASFSSGVSYNEQFF	TGTGCCAGCTTTTCCAGCGGGGTCTCCTACAATGAGCAGTTCTTC
TRBV19	NA	TRBJ2-7	NA	CASSIMVGGEQYF	TGTGCCAGTAGTATCATGGTCGGGGGCGAGCAGTACTTC
TRBV6-1	NA	TRBJ1-4	NA	CASSELQSSTNEKLFF	TGTGCCAGCAGTGAGTTACAGTCCTCAACTAATGAAAAACTGTTTTTT
TRBV11-2	NA	TRBJ1-6	NA	CASSLTAHDSPLHF	TGTGCCAGCAGCTTAACAGCTCATGATTCACCCCTCCACTTT
TRBV7-9	NA	TRBJ1-1	NA	CASSFRQEDTEAFF	TGTGCCAGCAGCTTTCGACAGGAGGACACTGAAGCTTTCTTT
TRBV4-3	NA	TRBJ1-2	NA	CASSQEEGRGYGYTF	TGCGCCAGCAGCCAAGAAGAGGGTCGGGGGTATGGCTACACCTTC
TRBV6-5	NA	TRBJ1-2	few	CASRTGTWYTF	TGTGCCAGCAGAACGGGAACTTGGTACACCTTC
TRBV9	NA	TRBJ1-1	NA	CASSPGGLNTEAFF	TGTGCCAGCAGCCCTGGGGGCCTTAACACTGAAGCTTTCTTT
TRBV30	NA	TRBJ2-5	NA	CAWSGQISREETQYF	TGTGCCTGGAGCGGGCAAATAAGCAGGGAAGAGACCCAGTACTTC
TRBV18	TRBD1	TRBJ2-5	once	CASSPDRGLETQYF	TGTGCCAGCTCACCCGACAGGGGGCTGGAGACCCAGTACTTC